Each of the 19 T cell receptor beta chains below was sequenced from the same sample in a study of T cell responses to AZD1222 COVID-19 vaccine. Clones were read by immunoSEQ multiplex PCR, and TCRdb kept only the in-frame ones, dropping some. The sample records over 60,000 clones, around 86% being singletons. Material: peripheral blood, obtained on day 0 of AZD1222 vaccination. The receptors shown here come from an adult in good health.

This clone was detected once. The genes are TRBV19 and TRBJ1-2; tentative D call: TRBD1 (5 bases). The ends were cut back, 6 bases at V and 4 bases at J, with 30 bases in the middle. CDR1 LNHDA and CDR2 SQIVND come from the germline V gene (reference sequence). This CDR3 region has 19 residues. The CDR3 nucleotides are TGTGCCAGTAGGCCTCCGGGACTAGGGTTTCAAGGGATGGTCTATGGCTACACCTTC. Translated: CASRPPGLGFQGMVYGYTF.

The J gene is TRBJ2-5, the V gene TRBV7-8; D is undetermined. The ends were cut back, 5 bases at V and 2 bases at J, with 12 bases in the middle. CDR3 size: 14 residues. The germline V gene has CDR1 SGHVS and CDR2 FQNEAQ. The CDR3 sequence: CASSPRAKQETQYF. CDR3 in DNA: TGTGCCAGCAGCCCAAGGGCGAAACAAGAGACCCAGTACTTC.

The rearrangement joins TRBV7-2 to TRBJ1-1; D not resolved. Per germline, CDR1 SGHTA and CDR2 FQGNSA. The CDR3 runs 14 residues. V lost 2 bases and J 1 base, leaving 8 bases between the germline ends. The CDR3 loop is CASSLYISNTEAFF. CDR3 DNA sequence: TGTGCCAGCAGCTTATACATTTCGAACACTGAAGCTTTCTTT.

The chain combines TRBV19 with TRBJ2-1; D unclear. Germline V lookup: CDR1 LNHDA, CDR2 SQIVND (reference sequence). Trimming left V 11 bases short and J 7 bases short, with 18 bases between. The CDR3 is made up of 13 amino acids. In nucleotides, the CDR3 is TGTGCCTGTTGTATCACGACTCGGAATGAGCAGTTCTTC. It translates to CACCITTRNEQFF.

J is TRBJ1-1 and V is TRBV12-3 or TRBV12-4; D is unclear. The V end lost 1 base, the J end lost 8 bases, and 5 bases lay between the germline ends. The CDR3 extends over 11 amino acids. The CDR3 loop reads CASSLEVEAFF. CDR3 bases: TGTGCCAGCAGTTTAGAGGTAGAAGCTTTCTTT.

There are a few counts of this clone. The rearrangement links TRBV2 to TRBJ2-2; the D is unclear. The CDR3 consists of 14 residues. The V gene's germline CDR1 is SNHLY and CDR2 FYNNEI. Trimming shortened V by 4 bases and J by 6 bases, and 12 bases separated the two germline ends. The CDR3 coding sequence is TGTGCCAGCAGTGTTCAAAATTTTGCCGGGGAGCTGTTTTTT. This gives the protein CASSVQNFAGELFF.

The chain couples TRBV29-1 to TRBJ1-4; D possibly corresponds to TRBD1 (6 bases). Trimming cost V 5 bases and J 5 bases, with 18 bases left between them. In germline, CDR1 is SQVTM, CDR2 ANQGSEA. This CDR3 comprises 15 residues. CDR3 DNA: TGCAGCGTTCACAAACCGGGTACAGGGAATGAAAAACTGTTTTTT. It codes for CSVHKPGTGNEKLFF.

The chain links TRBV5-1 to TRBJ2-3, with TRBD2 as a possible D gene (5 bases). Trimming removed 2 bases from V and 0 bases from J, with 10 bases in between. Germline V CDR1 and CDR2: SGHRS, YFSETQ. The CDR3 has 15 amino acids. The DNA of the CDR3 is TGCGCCAGCAGCTTTCTAGCTCCCAGCACAGATACGCAGTATTTT. This encodes CASSFLAPSTDTQYF.

This chain uses TRBV11-1 with TRBJ2-3, with a possible D match to TRBD2 (6 bases). In germline, CDR1 is SGHAT, CDR2 FQDESV (reference sequence). The V and J ends lost 5 bases and 0 bases respectively, with 12 bases between them. The CDR3 extends over 15 amino acids. This chain's CDR3 is CASSPGSPSTDTQYF. The CDR3 DNA is TGTGCCAGCAGCCCCGGGAGTCCTAGCACAGATACGCAGTATTTT.

The chain recombines TRBV19 with TRBJ1-5, with 8 bases that match TRBD1. The trim removed 4 bases at V and 7 bases at J, leaving 15 bases unmatched. The V gene's germline CDR1 is LNHDA and CDR2 SQIVND (reference sequence). The CDR3 has 17 residues. The CDR3 DNA sequence: TGTGCCAGTAGTAGGTCCGGGACAGGCGTCTCCAAGCAGCCCCAGCATTTT. Translated, it gives CASSRSGTGVSKQPQHF.

The chain couples TRBV19 to TRBJ1-5; tentative D call: TRBD1 (5 bases). CDR1 is LNHDA and CDR2 is SQIVND in the germline V gene (reference sequence). Trimming shortened V by 4 bases and J by 6 bases, and 13 bases separated the two germline ends. This CDR3 has 14 residues. Here the CDR3 DNA reads TGTGCCAGTAGTACCCAGGGTGCCGCTCAGCCCCAGCATTTT. Translated: CASSTQGAAQPQHF.

V usage is TRBV7-9 and J usage is TRBJ1-5, with unresolved D. The germline gives CDR1 SEHNR, CDR2 FQNEAQ (reference sequence). The CDR3 has 11 residues. The ends were cut back, 3 bases at V and 5 bases at J, with 2 bases in the middle. The CDR3 loop reads CASSFDQPQHF. The CDR3 bases are TGTGCCAGCAGCTTTGATCAGCCCCAGCATTTT.

This clone was counted a single time. This sequence joins TRBV12-5 and TRBJ1-1, with a tentative D call TRBD1 (6 bases). Germline V lookup: CDR1 LGHNT, CDR2 FRNRAP. The CDR3 length is 13 residues. Trimming pared 8 bases from V and 4 bases from J, leaving 14 bases between. Written as DNA, the CDR3 is TGTGCTAGTCACAGGGCAGGGGCCACTGAAGCTTTCTTT. Its translation is CASHRAGATEAFF.

The chain employs TRBV6-5 and TRBJ1-3; D remains unclear. V was cut by 2 bases and J by 2 bases, with 7 bases left in between. Germline V gene data show CDR1 as MNHEY and CDR2 as SVGAGI. This CDR3 spans 14 amino acids. CDR3 coding DNA: TGTGCCAGCAGTTACGGAGGGACTGGAAACACCATATATTTT. It yields the protein CASSYGGTGNTIYF.

The V and J genes are TRBV19 and TRBJ1-2; 7 nucleotides match TRBD1. V shed 2 bases, J shed 1 base, and the junction held 4 bases outside the gene matches. The CDR3 totals 15 residues. The V gene's germline CDR1 is LNHDA and CDR2 SQIVND (reference sequence). The CDR3 spells CASSIQGDHNYGYTF. CDR3 DNA sequence: TGTGCCAGTAGTATACAGGGGGACCATAACTATGGCTACACCTTC.

The chain is built from TRBV4-1 and TRBJ1-2; D gene unclear. V lost 1 base and J 7 bases, leaving 10 bases between the germline ends. The germline CDR1 and CDR2 sequences are MGHRA and YSYEKL. This CDR3 spans 13 amino acids. The DNA for the CDR3 is TGCGCCAGCAGCCAAGGTGGGAGCGGTGGCTACACCTTC. It yields the protein CASSQGGSGGYTF.

V and J are TRBV7-9 and TRBJ1-4; D unclear. The germline V gene has CDR1 SEHNR and CDR2 FQNEAQ (reference sequence). The CDR3 sequence is 14 residues long. V dropped 8 bases and J dropped 8 bases, with 18 bases sitting between them. CDR3 residues: CASEKGGFEEKLFF. In nucleotides, the CDR3 is TGTGCCAGCGAAAAAGGCGGTTTCGAAGAAAAACTGTTTTTT.

The V call is TRBV6-5, the J call TRBJ2-3; D not resolved. The germline gives CDR1 MNHEY, CDR2 SVGAGI. The CDR3 length is 13 residues. V shed 8 bases and J shed 0 bases, with 9 bases lying between them. CDR3 in amino acids: CASGRISTDTQYF. CDR3 nucleotide sequence: TGTGCCAGCGGGCGGATTAGCACAGATACGCAGTATTTT.

V gene TRBV6-5 combines with J gene TRBJ1-6; D might be TRBD1 (5 bases). Germline loops: CDR1 MNHEY, CDR2 SVGAGI. The CDR3 consists of 14 residues. Trimming removed 5 bases at V and 10 bases at J, with 15 bases between. The CDR3 sequence is CASSRRDGWSPLHF. The DNA for the CDR3 is TGTGCCAGCAGTCGCCGGGACGGGTGGTCACCCCTCCACTTT.